This entry is about one T cell receptor beta chain. The record originates from a study of blood T cell repertoires in COVID-19. On the study more broadly: Sources were T cells, B-cell-depleted T cells, or PBMCs; the material itself was cDNA or gDNA.

Generated by immunoSEQ multiplex PCR, the TCRdb table keeps only in-frame clones and is missing some. The sample shows under 250,000 clones, 75% to 85% of them seen only once. V was clipped by 4 bases and J by 6 bases, with 13 bases between them. Per germline, CDR1 MGHRA and CDR2 YSYEKL. The CDR3 consists of 14 residues. The source is a human donor in a cohort sampled during active COVID-19. The V call is TRBV4-1, the J call TRBJ2-1; maybe TRBD1 (5 bases). The sample was peripheral blood. The CDR3 here is CASSLTQRGNEQFF. The CDR3 DNA is TGCGCCAGCAGCCTAACGCAAAGGGGCAATGAGCAGTTCTTC.